Following are 32 T cell receptor beta chains from one sample sequenced in a study of blood T cells in healthy people across ages (dated by TCRdb to the mid-2010s). The library was generated by 5' RACE. The instrument was an Illumina HiSeq 2500. A second PCR of about 7 to 12 cycles was performed with a sample-barcoded 5' primer and a J-beta primer mix. TCRdb cleaned the public reads at Q25 with fastp, built clones with MiXCR and kept in-frame beta chains. Identical CDR3 protein sequences are pooled into one entry, listed with their most common genes and DNA. The sample yields 650,000 to 900,000 distinct CDR3 sequences; 60% to 80% were counted once. The ten largest clones add up to about a quarter of the sample. Sequenced material: blood. The receptors come from a man aged 25-45 years in good health.

The chain recombines TRBV7-3 with TRBJ2-7, with TRBD2 matching 8 bases. The CDR3 is 15 residues long. V gave up 3 bases and J gave up 2 bases; unmatched junction bases: 6. Germline CDR1 SGHTA, CDR2 FQGTGA. The DNA for the CDR3 is TGTGCCAGCAGCTTTGGTAGCGGGGAGACCTACGAGCAGTACTTC. Translation gives CASSFGSGETYEQYF.

This clonotype was seen a few times. V gene TRBV4-3 combines with J gene TRBJ2-4, with 7 positions matching TRBD1. The J call is in doubt because the DNA end fits TRBJ2-7 better. Germline CDR1 and CDR2: LGHNA and YSLEER. The CDR3 loop spans 13 amino acids. The CDR3 protein is CASSHRGNYEQYF. As DNA, the CDR3 is TGCGCCAGCAGTCACAGGGGAAACTACGAGCAGTACTTC.

The chain couples TRBV6-1 to TRBJ1-2; D remains ambiguous. Germline V gives CDR1 MNHNS, CDR2 SASEGT. Trimming removed 3 bases from V and 5 bases from J, with 7 bases in between. This CDR3 is built from 12 residues. The CDR3 nucleotides read TGTGCCAGCAGTGATATAGGTTATGGCTACACCTTC. This encodes CASSDIGYGYTF.

This chain joins TRBV5-1 and TRBJ1-2; the D gene is possibly TRBD1 (5 bases). Germline lookup yields CDR1 SGHRS and CDR2 YFSETQ. The CDR3 is 13 amino acids. Trimming took 4 bases from V and 7 from J, leaving 14 bases between them. The CDR3 loop is CASSKDTPGGYTF. The CDR3 bases are TGCGCCAGCAGCAAGGACACACCTGGTGGCTACACCTTC.

CDR3 in amino acids: CASSLKRGGTPSSYEQYF. In nucleotides, the CDR3 is TGTGCCAGCAGCTTAAAGCGGGGGGGAACACCGAGCTCCTACGAGCAGTACTTC. This sequence joins TRBV7-2 and TRBJ2-7; 10 nucleotides line up with TRBD2. Germline CDR1 and CDR2: SGHTA and FQGNSA. The CDR3 has 18 amino acids. V shed 2 bases, J shed 0 bases, and the junction held 10 bases outside the gene matches.

The chain joins TRBV20-1 to TRBJ1-2, with a tentative D call TRBD1 (6 bases). The CDR3 runs 14 residues. V lost 4 bases to trimming and J lost 4 bases, with 16 bases between them. Germline V gene sequence: CDR1 DFQATT, CDR2 SNEGSKA (reference sequence). In nucleotides, the CDR3 is TGCAGTGCTACTTCTAACAGGGTTGGCTATGGCTACACCTTC. Translating gives CSATSNRVGYGYTF.

This clonotype was recorded a few times. This could be a read error, since a much larger clone is one nucleotide away. The V and J genes are TRBV29-1 and TRBJ2-6; D tentatively reads TRBD1 or TRBD2 (5 bases each). Germline V gene sequence: CDR1 SQVTM, CDR2 ANQGSEA. V lost 6 bases and J lost 4, with 16 bases in between. This CDR3 is built from 15 residues. Written as DNA, the CDR3 is TGCAGCGTGGGTTGGGACCTGGGAGGGGCCAACGTCCTGACTTTC. Its translation: CSVGWDLGGANVLTF.

The V call is TRBV27, the J call TRBJ2-1, with D perhaps TRBD1 or TRBD2 (5 bases each). CDR1 MNHEY and CDR2 SMNVEV come from the germline V gene (reference sequence). The CDR3 runs 14 residues. The V end lost 3 bases, the J end lost 4 bases, and 10 bases lay between the germline ends. CDR3 DNA: TGTGCCAGCAGTTTGTGGGACGGGTACAATGAGCAGTTCTTC. As protein: CASSLWDGYNEQFF.

The rearrangement joins TRBV6-5 to TRBJ1-2; no definite D call. This CDR3 has 15 residues. Trimming removed 6 bases from V and 6 bases from J, with 20 bases in between. Germline lookup yields CDR1 MNHEY and CDR2 SVGAGI. In DNA, the CDR3 is TGTGCCAGCAGCCGATTTGCAGCGCAGTCGGATGGCTACACCTTC. This gives the protein CASSRFAAQSDGYTF.

This clonotype occurred a few times. The CDR3 region is CASSQDRGSPDTQYF. The CDR3 bases are TGCGCCAGCAGCCAAGATCGAGGCTCCCCAGATACGCAGTATTTT. The rearrangement joins TRBV4-3 to TRBJ2-3; unclear D gene. Germline-derived CDR1 and CDR2 are LGHNA and YSLEER. CDR3 length equals 15 residues. Trimming removed 0 bases at V and 4 bases at J, with 11 bases between.

The chain is built from TRBV4-2 and TRBJ2-3; 9 bases align to TRBD2. From germline, CDR1 is LGHNA and CDR2 YNFKEQ. Unmatched junction bases numbered 9, after V lost 0 bases and J lost 2 bases. The CDR3 has 18 residues. In DNA, the CDR3 is TGTGCCAGCAGCCAAGATACGCAGCGGGGGGCCCTCACAGATACGCAGTATTTT. This sequence encodes CASSQDTQRGALTDTQYF.

The chain employs TRBV2 and TRBJ2-1; D unclear. The CDR3 loop spans 16 amino acids. Germline CDR1 SNHLY, CDR2 FYNNEI. Trimming removed 6 bases from V and 5 bases from J, with 20 bases in between. The CDR3 protein is CASRSHSLLRNNEQFF. CDR3 coding DNA: TGTGCCAGCAGATCCCACTCCCTTCTGAGGAACAATGAGCAGTTCTTC.

CDR3 nucleotide sequence: TGTGCCACCGCGACCGGGACAGGGGGCTTAGATACGCAGTATTTT. Translated, it gives CATATGTGGLDTQYF. The J gene is TRBJ2-3, the V gene TRBV24-1; 12 positions match TRBD1. J lost 5 bases, V lost 9 bases, and 8 bases had no gene match. The CDR3 length is 15 residues. The germline CDR1 and CDR2 sequences are KGHDR and SFDVKD.

This clonotype was picked up one time. V gene TRBV6-1 combines with J gene TRBJ2-7; a weak D match, TRBD1 (7 bases). The assigned J gene may be wrong: the sequence end matches TRBJ2-5 better. Germline V gene lookup returns CDR1 MNHNS and CDR2 SASEGT. The CDR3 has 17 amino acids. The CDR3 DNA reads as TGTGCCAGCAGTGATTCCTCGACAGGGAGGCATCAAGAGACCCAGTACTTC. This translates into CASSDSSTGRHQETQYF.

The sample holds a few counts of this clonotype. The chain is built from TRBV6-2 or TRBV6-3 and TRBJ2-7; possible D gene TRBD1, 6 bases. V was pared by 5 bases and J by 6 bases, with 17 bases between. Germline values: CDR1 MNHEY, CDR2 SVGEGT. CDR3 length equals 14 residues. For the CDR3, the DNA is TGTGCCAGCAGTCGACCGGGACAACCGGTCGAGCAGTACTTC. Translated, it gives CASSRPGQPVEQYF.

The chain is built from TRBV9 and TRBJ2-7; 7 bases align to TRBD1. The CDR3 totals 14 residues. Germline trimming cut 3 bases from V and 6 bases from J; bases unmatched to any gene: 9. CDR1 SGDLS and CDR2 YYNGEE come from the germline V gene. This CDR3 reads CASSARQGGGEQYF. The DNA for the CDR3 is TGTGCCAGCAGCGCCAGACAGGGCGGTGGCGAGCAGTACTTC.

This clonotype has just a few counts. The chain uses TRBV7-9 and TRBJ2-4, with a tentative D call TRBD2 (6 bases). Per germline, CDR1 SEHNR and CDR2 FQNEAQ (reference sequence). This CDR3 contains 15 residues. The germline V and J ends were trimmed by 0 bases and 1 base, with 7 bases remaining between them. CDR3 sequence: CASSLAEGAKNIQYF. The CDR3 coding sequence is TGTGCCAGCAGCTTAGCGGAGGGCGCCAAAAACATTCAGTACTTC.

V and J are TRBV6-1 and TRBJ2-6, with 10 positions matching TRBD1. V was clipped by 5 bases and J by 0 bases; unmatched bases: 7. CDR1 is MNHNS and CDR2 is SASEGT in the germline V gene. The CDR3 sequence is 18 residues long. In DNA, the CDR3 is TGTGCCAGCAGTCCGACAGGGGGCAGTGACTCTGGGGCCAACGTCCTGACTTTC. Translated: CASSPTGGSDSGANVLTF.

The chain has TRBV29-1 and TRBJ1-1, with TRBD1 matching 8 bases. CDR1 is SQVTM and CDR2 is ANQGSEA in the germline V gene. The CDR3 is 13 amino acids. The ends lost 6 bases at V and 4 bases at J; junction bases unmatched: 7. Here the CDR3 reads CSVAGGGSTEAFF. The CDR3 nucleotides are TGCAGCGTGGCAGGGGGCGGGAGCACTGAAGCTTTCTTT.

The V and J genes are TRBV9 and TRBJ1-2; a possible D gene is TRBD1 (5 bases). Germline lookup yields CDR1 SGDLS and CDR2 YYNGEE. Trimming removed 0 bases from V and 8 bases from J, with 11 bases in between. The CDR3 is made up of 13 amino acids. CDR3 DNA sequence: TGTGCCAGCAGCGTAGATGCAGGGTACGGCTACACCTTC. Protein sequence: CASSVDAGYGYTF.

This chain connects TRBV12-3 or TRBV12-4 to TRBJ2-1; the D is unclear. V lost 2 bases and J lost 9, with 14 bases in between. The CDR3 spans 14 residues. CDR3 coding DNA: TGTGCCAGCAGTTTAAACGCTGTTTCGAGTGAGCAGTTCTTC. Amino acid sequence: CASSLNAVSSEQFF.

This chain joins TRBV20-1 and TRBJ2-5; 12 bases fit TRBD2. Unmatched junction bases numbered 11, after V lost 5 bases and J lost 4 bases. Germline V gene data show CDR1 as DFQATT and CDR2 as SNEGSKA (reference sequence). CDR3 size: 16 residues. This chain's CDR3 is CSALPLAGGGRETQYF. The CDR3 DNA sequence: TGCAGTGCTCTCCCACTAGCGGGGGGAGGAAGAGAGACCCAGTACTTC.

V usage is TRBV5-1 and J usage is TRBJ2-3; possibly TRBD2 for D (5 bases). The CDR3 consists of 13 residues. Germline V CDR1 and CDR2: SGHRS, YFSETQ. V gave up 3 bases and J gave up 11 bases, with 16 bases separating them. CDR3 residues: CASSSNYGDRQYF. DNA of the CDR3: TGCGCCAGCAGCTCCAACTACGGGGATCGGCAGTATTTT. Together with reference TRBV5-1 and TRBJ2-3, the CDR3 gives the full variable domain: KAGVTQTPRYLIKTRGQQVTLSCSPISGHRSVSWYQQTPGQGLQFLFEYFSETQRNKGNFPGRFSGRQFSNSRSEMNVSTLELGDSALYLCASSSNYGDRQYFGPGTRLTVL.

The chain couples TRBV15 to TRBJ2-7, with D possibly matching TRBD2 (7 bases). V gave up 5 bases and J gave up 6 bases, with 20 bases separating them. Germline V gene lookup returns CDR1 LNHNV and CDR2 YYDKDF (reference sequence). The length of the CDR3 is 15 residues. The CDR3 loop reads CATSGPRGAGGEQYF. CDR3 in DNA: TGTGCCACCAGCGGTCCCCGGGGGGCAGGAGGCGAGCAGTACTTC.

The chain has TRBV6-5 and TRBJ1-5; D gene ambiguous. V dropped 8 bases and J dropped 2 bases, with 10 bases sitting between them. Germline values: CDR1 MNHEY, CDR2 SVGAGI. The CDR3 extends over 13 amino acids. CDR3: CASGMGGNQPQHF. In DNA form, the CDR3 reads TGTGCCAGCGGGATGGGTGGCAATCAGCCCCAGCATTTT.

To note about this clonotype: A much larger clone lies one base from this, so it may be a read error. This chain connects TRBV20-1 to TRBJ2-4, with 15 positions matching TRBD2. The CDR3 totals 17 residues. Germline values: CDR1 DFQATT, CDR2 SNEGSKA (reference sequence). In nucleotides, the CDR3 is TGCTGCACCAAGAACTCCGGACTAGCGGGGGGGCCGGACATTCAGTACTTC. It encodes CCTKNSGLAGGPDIQYF.

A few counts support this clonotype. CDR3 region: CASSHPGSSSYNEQFF. The DNA for the CDR3 is TGTGCCAGCAGCCATCCCGGGTCCAGCTCCTACAATGAGCAGTTCTTC. This chain links TRBV3-1 with TRBJ2-1; no clear D gene. V shed 3 bases and J shed 0 bases, with 12 bases lying between them. Per the germline V gene, CDR1 is LGHDT and CDR2 is YNNKEL (reference sequence). This CDR3 region has 16 residues.

J is TRBJ2-4 and V is TRBV20-1; D possibly matches TRBD1 or TRBD2 (5 bases each). The end of the DNA is better explained by TRBJ2-7, so the J call may be wrong. Looked up from germline, CDR1 is DFQATT and CDR2 is SNEGSKA (reference sequence). CDR3 length: 14 residues. The CDR3 DNA is TGCAGTGCTAGCCCCGGGGCAGGGCCCTACGAGCAGTACTTC. Protein sequence: CSASPGAGPYEQYF.

V gene TRBV6-5 combines with J gene TRBJ2-1, with D tentatively TRBD1 (5 bases). Between the trimmed V and J ends, which lost 1 base and 0 bases, there was a span of 10 bases. This CDR3 is 16 amino acids long. Germline assignment: CDR1 MNHEY and CDR2 SVGAGI. This CDR3 reads CASSYLTVISYNEQFF. The CDR3 region has the DNA TGTGCCAGCAGTTACTTGACAGTGATCTCCTACAATGAGCAGTTCTTC.

The rearrangement uses TRBV2 and TRBJ1-2; the D gene is possibly TRBD1 (5 bases). Germline lookup yields CDR1 SNHLY and CDR2 FYNNEI. The germline V and J ends were trimmed by 0 bases and 4 bases, with 12 bases remaining between them. The CDR3 length is 15 residues. The CDR3 DNA sequence: TGTGCCAGCAGTGAAGCAGAAGGGGCTCTCTATGGCTACACCTTC. This translates into CASSEAEGALYGYTF. Filled out from reference TRBV2 and TRBJ1-2, the complete variable domain reads EPEVTQTPSHQVTQMGQEVILRCVPISNHLYFYWYRQILGQKVEFLVSFYNNEISEKSEIFDDQFSVERPDGSNFTLKIRSTKLEDSAMYFCASSEAEGALYGYTFGSGTRLTVV.

The table lists this clonotype with a few counts. V is TRBV4-3 and J is TRBJ2-7; D is possibly TRBD2 (5 bases). The CDR3 loop spans 15 amino acids. V lost 1 base, J lost 3 bases, and 13 bases lay in between. Germline V gives CDR1 LGHNA, CDR2 YSLEER. The CDR3 loop reads CASSQVPAGSYEQYF. The CDR3 DNA sequence: TGCGCCAGCAGCCAAGTTCCGGCGGGCAGCTACGAGCAGTACTTC.

This clonotype was seen only a few times. V is TRBV27 and J is TRBJ2-5; D is possibly TRBD2 (6 bases). Germline V lookup: CDR1 MNHEY, CDR2 SMNVEV (reference sequence). CDR3 length: 14 residues. Trimming pared 5 bases from V and 4 bases from J, leaving 14 bases between. DNA for the CDR3: TGTGCCAGCAGTGGCCTGGTGGGGGGAGAGACCCAGTACTTC. This sequence encodes CASSGLVGGETQYF.